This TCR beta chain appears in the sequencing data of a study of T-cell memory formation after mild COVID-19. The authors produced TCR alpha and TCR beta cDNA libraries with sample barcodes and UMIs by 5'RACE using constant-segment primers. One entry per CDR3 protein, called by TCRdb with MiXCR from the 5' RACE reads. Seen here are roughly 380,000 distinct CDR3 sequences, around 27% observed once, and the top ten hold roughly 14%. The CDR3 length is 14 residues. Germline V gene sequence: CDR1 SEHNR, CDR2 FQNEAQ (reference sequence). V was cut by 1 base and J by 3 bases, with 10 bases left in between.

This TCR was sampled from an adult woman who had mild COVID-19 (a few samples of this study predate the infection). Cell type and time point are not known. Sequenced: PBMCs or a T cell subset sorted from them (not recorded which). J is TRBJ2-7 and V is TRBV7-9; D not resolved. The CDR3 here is CASSLDAGSYEQYF. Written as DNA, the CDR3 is TGTGCCAGCAGCTTAGATGCAGGCAGCTACGAGCAGTACTTC.